This is a list of T cell receptor beta chains from one sample in a study of shared clonotypes between healthy human individuals. Produced via immunoSEQ multiplex PCR; TCRdb's table is partial and in-frame only. The table has hundreds of thousands of clones, around 77% seen once; the top ten hold more than 10%. What was sequenced was PBMCs. The receptors derive from a woman between 40 and 50 years old in good health. Some clones in this sample may be carry-over from other donors' samples. Each CDR3 is given with its conserved first and last residue. The order of the fields is J gene, V gene, D gene, clone size, CDR3 DNA, CDR3 protein. A D gene is named only where the DNA matches it firmly. Only some rows state a clone size, as once, few, many or a class for expanded clones.

TRBJ2-5 | TRBV5-5 | - | - | TGTGCCAGCAGCATCACGTACCAAGAGACCCAGTACTTC | CASSITYQETQYF
TRBJ2-1 | TRBV15 | - | - | TGTGCCACCAGCAGAGACCTGAGGGGCCTTGAGGCCTACGTTGAGCAGTTCTTC | CATSRDLRGLEAYVEQFF
TRBJ1-4 | TRBV5-1 | - | - | TGCGCCAGCAGTACCGGGACGGCGGAGAATGAAAAACTGTTTTTT | CASSTGTAENEKLFF
TRBJ2-7 | TRBV6-5 | - | - | TGTGCCAGCAGTTACGGTTTTGGACCGAACTACGAGCAGTACTTC | CASSYGFGPNYEQYF
TRBJ1-2 | TRBV5-1 | - | - | TGCGCCAGCAGCTTGGCGGGGGATCCCTATGGCTACACCTTC | CASSLAGDPYGYTF
TRBJ2-1 | TRBV7-9 | - | - | TGTGCCAGCAGCTTAGTCCGGAATGAGCAGTTCTTC | CASSLVRNEQFF
TRBJ1-3 | TRBV7-9 | - | - | TGTGCCAGCAGCTTGCCCGGGTCCTCTGGAAACACCATATATTTT | CASSLPGSSGNTIYF
TRBJ2-7 | TRBV18 | TRBD2 | - | TGTGCCAGCTCCCGCAGCGGGGCGAGCTCCTACGAGCAGTACTTC | CASSRSGASSYEQYF
TRBJ2-6 | TRBV19 | TRBD1 | - | TGTGCCAGCAGGGGACAGGGCGCCTCTGGGGCCAACGTCCTGACTTTC | CASRGQGASGANVLTF
TRBJ1-1 | TRBV18 | - | - | TGTGCCAGCTCACCAGCGGGGAGCACTGAAGCTTTCTTT | CASSPAGSTEAFF
TRBJ2-1 | TRBV7-9 | - | many | TGTGCCAGCAGCTCCGGACAGAACAATGAGCAGTTCTTC | CASSSGQNNEQFF
TRBJ1-1 | TRBV28 | - | once | TGTGCCAGCAGTTTCAGGGGAGTGGGGAACACTGAAGCTTTCTTT | CASSFRGVGNTEAFF
TRBJ2-5 | TRBV28 | TRBD1 | - | TGTGCCAGCAGTTTAGGACAGGGTATGAGAGAGACCCAGTACTTC | CASSLGQGMRETQYF
TRBJ1-4 | TRBV5-1 | TRBD1 | - | TGCGCCAGCAGCCTAGGGGGGACAGACGAAAAACTGTTTTTT | CASSLGGTDEKLFF
TRBJ1-1 | TRBV7-9 | - | few | TGTGCCAGCAGCCCGCAGGGGTTGGGGAACACTGAAGCTTTCTTT | CASSPQGLGNTEAFF
TRBJ2-3 | TRBV5-1 | TRBD2 | - | TGCGCCAGCAGCTTGGCCGGGACTAGCGGGGGCACAGATACGCAGTATTTT | CASSLAGTSGGTDTQYF
TRBJ2-4 | TRBV5-4 | - | - | TGTGCCAGCAGCTATGGTTCAGGGGCTGGAAACATTCAGTACTTC | CASSYGSGAGNIQYF
TRBJ1-1 | TRBV5-1 | TRBD1 | - | TGCGCCAGCAGCTTGTTACCATCTCGGGACAGTCTTATTGAAGCTTTCTTT | CASSLLPSRDSLIEAFF
TRBJ1-1 | TRBV5-1 | - | - | TGCGCCAGCAGCTTGGCAAGGCAGGGGAACACTGAAGCTTTCTTT | CASSLARQGNTEAFF
TRBJ2-3 | TRBV6-1 | TRBD2 | - | TGTGCCAGCAGTGGGACTAGCCTCCGGTCAGATACGCAGTATTTT | CASSGTSLRSDTQYF
TRBJ2-7 | TRBV18 | - | once | TGTGCCAGCTCCCTTGGGACGGGAGCCTACGAGCAGTACTTC | CASSLGTGAYEQYF
TRBJ2-7 | TRBV6-6 | - | - | TGTGCCAGCAGTTCAAGGTACGAGCAGTACTTC | CASSSRYEQYF
TRBJ1-3 | TRBV7-2 | - | - | TGTGCCAGCAGCTTCGGTGGGGGGGCAGGTCGTGGAAACACCATATATTTT | CASSFGGGAGRGNTIYF
TRBJ1-3 | TRBV28 | - | - | TGTGCCAGCAGTTTGGGGGGCCTGCTCTCTGGAAACACCATATATTTT | CASSLGGLLSGNTIYF
TRBJ2-7 | TRBV18 | - | few | TGTGCCAGCTCACCTTATATCTGGACCGATCCCTACGAGCAGTACTTC | CASSPYIWTDPYEQYF
TRBJ2-7 | TRBV11-2 | TRBD1 | - | TGTGCCAGCAGCTTAGATGCCAGGGGGATCGACGAGCAGTACTTC | CASSLDARGIDEQYF
TRBJ2-3 | TRBV30 | TRBD2 | - | TGTGCCTACTCCCGTCTAGCGGGATCTCTGGGGGATACGCAGTATTTT | CAYSRLAGSLGDTQYF
TRBJ2-3 | TRBV13 | TRBD2 | - | TGTGCCAGCAGCCCACTAGCGGGATACACAGATACGCAGTATTTT | CASSPLAGYTDTQYF
TRBJ2-7 | TRBV21-1 | - | - | TGTGCCAGCAGCAAAGTGGAGTCTGGGACAGGGACCTACGAGCAGTACTTC | CASSKVESGTGTYEQYF
TRBJ2-1 | TRBV5-4 | TRBD2 | - | TGTGCCAGCAGCCCTTCGGGACTAGCGGGAGTAGGTGAGCAGTTCTTC | CASSPSGLAGVGEQFF
TRBJ2-2 | TRBV27 | TRBD1 | - | TGTGCCAGCAGTACGGGACAGGGAACCGGGGAGCTGTTTTTT | CASSTGQGTGELFF
TRBJ1-4 | TRBV7-2 | - | - | TGTGCCAGCAGCTTAGGGGGAACGACTAATGAAAAACTGTTTTTT | CASSLGGTTNEKLFF
TRBJ2-7 | TRBV6-1 | - | - | TGTGCCAGCAGTCTTGGAGGTTACGAGCAGTACTTC | CASSLGGYEQYF
TRBJ2-7 | TRBV13 | - | - | TGTGCCAGCAGCTTAATCGGTTTCCACGAGCAGTACTTC | CASSLIGFHEQYF
TRBJ2-5 | TRBV2 | - | few | TGTGCCAGCAGTGAAAGGGCAGCCCAAGAGACCCAGTACTTC | CASSERAAQETQYF
TRBJ2-7 | TRBV28 | - | - | TGTGCCAGCAGTTTCGCCCGGGGGCGGACCTACGAGCAGTACTTC | CASSFARGRTYEQYF
TRBJ1-1 | TRBV7-9 | - | - | TGTGCCAGCAGCTCCCTCGGACAGTACACTGAAGCTTTCTTT | CASSSLGQYTEAFF
TRBJ1-4 | TRBV4-3 | - | - | TGCGCCAGCAGCTCTGGACTGGATGAAAAACTGTTTTTT | CASSSGLDEKLFF
TRBJ2-5 | TRBV5-1 | - | - | TGCGCCAGCAGCTCTGACGGTATACAAGAGACCCAGTACTTC | CASSSDGIQETQYF
TRBJ1-5 | TRBV28 | - | - | TGTGCCAGCAGTCCCCCCGGAGGTAGCAATCAGCCCCAGCATTTT | CASSPPGGSNQPQHF
TRBJ2-2 | TRBV28 | - | - | TGTGCCACACACTTACAGGGAGGATACACCGGGGAGCTGTTTTTT | CATHLQGGYTGELFF
TRBJ2-5 | TRBV6-6 | TRBD2 | - | TGTGCCAGCAGTTACGCGACTAGCGGGCAAGAGACCCAGTACTTC | CASSYATSGQETQYF
TRBJ1-1 | TRBV29-1 | TRBD1 | - | TGCAGCGTTGAAGGGGGACAGGGCACTGAAGCTTTCTTT | CSVEGGQGTEAFF
TRBJ1-1 | TRBV18 | TRBD1 | - | TGTGCCAGCTCAGCTCAGGGGGCCGGGGATTACACTGAAGCTTTCTTT | CASSAQGAGDYTEAFF
TRBJ2-7 | TRBV10-2 | - | - | TGTGCCAGCAGTTTAGGCGGCTCCTACGAGCAGTACTTC | CASSLGGSYEQYF
TRBJ2-2 | TRBV5-1 | TRBD2 | - | TGCGCCAGCAGCCGATTGACTAGCCGTCAAGACGGGGAGCTGTTTTTT | CASSRLTSRQDGELFF